In this sample, the clone carrying this T cell receptor (beta chain) turned up once. The antigen remains undetermined. Trimming cost V 1 base and J 3 bases, with 6 bases left between them. CDR1 is MGHRA, CDR2 YSYEKL, per germline. The CDR3 length is 14 residues. The sample belongs to a study of T cell responses to AZD1222 COVID-19 vaccine. Study-wide results and limits: Donors, mostly white British, included more females; clonal diversity was possibly underestimated.

Sequencing was performed with immunoSEQ multiplex PCR; in TCRdb, only in-frame clones are kept and a portion is missing. Of approximately 110,000 clones listed, more than 75% are singletons. Material: peripheral blood, obtained 28 days after the second AZD1222 dose. This clonotype originated in an adult who received the AZD1222 COVID-19 vaccine. V and J are TRBV4-1 and TRBJ1-4; D uncertain. In DNA form, the CDR3 reads TGCGCCAGCAGCCAAGCGGTTCCTAATGAAAAACTGTTTTTT. It specifies CASSQAVPNEKLFF.